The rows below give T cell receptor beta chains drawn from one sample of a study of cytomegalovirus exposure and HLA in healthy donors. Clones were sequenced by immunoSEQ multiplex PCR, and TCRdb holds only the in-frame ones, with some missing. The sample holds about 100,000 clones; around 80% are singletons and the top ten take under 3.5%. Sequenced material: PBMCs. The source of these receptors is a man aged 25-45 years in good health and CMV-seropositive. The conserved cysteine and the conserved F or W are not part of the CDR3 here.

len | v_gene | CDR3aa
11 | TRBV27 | ASSKNRKETQY
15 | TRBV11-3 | ASSLGWASAATGELF
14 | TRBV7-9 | ASTDPRDRAIETQY
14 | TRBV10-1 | ASSEGQGARADTQY
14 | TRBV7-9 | ASSLLSSKRDNEQF
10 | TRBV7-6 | ASSLVQREQF
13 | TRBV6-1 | ASSEAQQGSDTQY
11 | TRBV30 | AWRQGIADTQY
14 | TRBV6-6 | ASSYSGDRVLREQY
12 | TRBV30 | AWSVKGIGNTIY
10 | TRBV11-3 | ASSTFTGTVQ
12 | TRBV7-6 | ASSLAGKNTEAF
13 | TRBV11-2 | ASSIRGQGNYEQY
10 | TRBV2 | ASDTGSTEAF
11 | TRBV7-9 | ASSLGNRGGYT
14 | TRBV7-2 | ASSLASSGGHNEQF
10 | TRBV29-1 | SVSGPSYEQY
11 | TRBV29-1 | SDIRDTVGEAF
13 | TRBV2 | ASSFRDRGNTEAF
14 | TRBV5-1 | ASSLGADRSYNEQF
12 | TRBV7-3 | ASSLVQGTGEQY
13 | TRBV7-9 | SSSPTGGMDTEAF
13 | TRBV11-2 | ASSSLTGVGQPQH
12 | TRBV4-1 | ASSQTDRGYEQY
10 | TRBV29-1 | SSRTDGGEQY
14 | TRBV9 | ASSVGGGGAGETQY
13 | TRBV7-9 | ASSLGRGPLYGYT
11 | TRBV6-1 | ASSDYRVAEAF
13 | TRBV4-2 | ASSQVVRENYGYT
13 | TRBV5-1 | ASSTSALAKNSQY
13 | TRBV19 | ASSFRTSGGLEQF
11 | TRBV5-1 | ASREGLAYEQY
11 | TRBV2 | ATRKRGGYEQY
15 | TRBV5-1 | ASSLGDTILGTYGYT
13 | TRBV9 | ASSVGTGGRNEQF
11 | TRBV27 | ASSLRGGYGYT
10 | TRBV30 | AWRRGLEKLF
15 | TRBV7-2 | ASREERGPSSYNEQF
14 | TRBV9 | ASSGSTRGRIYGYT
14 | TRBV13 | ASSLRAGSGKETQY
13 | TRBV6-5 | ASSYGVSSTDTQY
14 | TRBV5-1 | ASSLEVGARGNTIY
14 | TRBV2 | ASSELRTGPTDTQY
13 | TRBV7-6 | ASSFTGGGYNEQF
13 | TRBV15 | ATSLGQGSYNEQF
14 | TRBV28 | ASSGQGGNWLEKLF
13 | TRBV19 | ASSPVSTATTEAF
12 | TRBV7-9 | ASSPGTGSDTQY
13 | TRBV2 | ASSEVPGQGDTIY
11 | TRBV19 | ASTTGSTDTQY